The sequence of this TCR beta chain was determined in a study of blood T cell repertoires in COVID-19. Study background: The analysed material was cDNA or gDNA that came from T cells, B-cell-depleted T cells, or PBMCs.

Trimming shortened V by 6 bases and J by 6 bases, and 5 bases separated the two germline ends. Germline values: CDR1 DFQATT, CDR2 SNEGSKA (reference sequence). The CDR3 sequence is 9 residues long. Data came from immunoSEQ multiplex PCR; TCRdb stores just in-frame clones and leaves some out. The sample has 90,000 to 120,000 clones, roughly 88% seen once. The rearrangement joins TRBV20-1 to TRBJ1-1, with a weak D call TRBD1 (5 bases). This TCR came from a man in his forties or fifties with active or convalescent COVID-19. The sequenced sample consisted of peripheral blood. CDR3 amino acids: CSARAEAFF. DNA for the CDR3: TGCAGTGCCAGGGCTGAAGCTTTCTTT.